The 15 T cell receptor beta chains below come from one sample, sequenced in a study of blood T cell repertoires in COVID-19. Produced via immunoSEQ multiplex PCR; TCRdb's table is partial and in-frame only. Among 170,000 or so clones listed, around nine tenths were seen once. Sequencing was done on a sample of peripheral blood. The receptors here all came from a woman under 30 who had recovered from COVID-19.

This clone occurred a few times. The chain employs TRBV9 and TRBJ1-2, with TRBD1 as a possible D gene (5 bases). V lost 3 bases, J lost 6 bases, and 18 bases lay in between. Germline CDR1 and CDR2: SGDLS and YYNGEE. This CDR3 is built from 15 residues. In nucleotides, the CDR3 is TGTGCCAGCAGCGCGTCAGCCGGGCCCAGGGATGGCTACACCTTC. Residues: CASSASAGPRDGYTF.

This clone was observed once. The chain has TRBV5-5 and TRBJ2-4; 9 bases match TRBD1. CDR3 length: 16 residues. With V trimmed by 7 bases and J by 0 bases, 8 bases remained unmatched. Germline CDR1 reads SGHKS; CDR2 reads YYEKEE (reference sequence). In DNA form, the CDR3 reads TGTGCCAGCGCCCCCCGACAGGGGGTAGCCAAAAACATTCAGTACTTC. Translating gives CASAPRQGVAKNIQYF. The full variable domain, rest sourced from reference TRBV5-5 and TRBJ2-4, is DAGVTQSPTHLIKTRGQQVTLRCSPISGHKSVSWYQQVLGQGPQFIFQYYEKEERGRGNFPDRFSARQFPNYSSELNVNALLLGDSALYLCASAPRQGVAKNIQYFGAGTRLSVL.

This clone was counted only a few times. This sequence joins TRBV4-3 and TRBJ1-2; 8 bases map to TRBD1. The CDR3 has 15 residues. Per germline, CDR1 LGHNA and CDR2 YSLEER. The V gene end was trimmed by 4 bases and the J gene end by 4 bases; junction bases not matched to a gene: 8. This CDR3 reads CASSPGTGGIYGYTF. Written as DNA, the CDR3 is TGCGCCAGCAGCCCCGGGACAGGCGGTATCTATGGCTACACCTTC.

The chain recombines TRBV5-5 with TRBJ2-5; 11 bases are shared with TRBD2. Germline V gene sequence: CDR1 SGHKS, CDR2 YYEKEE (reference sequence). V dropped 4 bases and J dropped 1; count of bases not matched to a gene: 6. CDR3 length: 16 residues. The CDR3 DNA follows: TGTGCCAGCAGCCTTGGACTAGCGGGCGGCCAAGAGACCCAGTACTTC. Protein: CASSLGLAGGQETQYF.

The chain has TRBV28 and TRBJ1-3, with 9 bases matching TRBD1. The CDR3 consists of 16 residues. Germline CDR1 is MDHEN and CDR2 is SYDVKM. V was clipped by 6 bases and J by 10 bases; unmatched bases: 16. The CDR3 loop reads CASRLPRTGAGATIYF. CDR3 in DNA: TGTGCCAGCAGGTTACCCAGGACAGGGGCCGGGGCTACCATATATTTT.

In nucleotides, the CDR3 is TGTGCCAGCAGCTCCGGGACAGGGGGCGCTGGGGCCAACGTCCTGACTTTC. Its protein product is CASSSGTGGAGANVLTF. V and J are TRBV2 and TRBJ2-6, with 12 bases fitting TRBD1. The CDR3 covers 17 residues. The V gene end was trimmed by 6 bases and the J gene end by 2 bases; junction bases not matched to a gene: 5. CDR1 is SNHLY, CDR2 FYNNEI, per germline.

This chain joins TRBV27 and TRBJ1-2, with 8 nucleotides matching TRBD1. The CDR3 length is 14 residues. Looked up from germline, CDR1 is MNHEY and CDR2 is SMNVEV (reference sequence). With 5 bases clipped from V and 4 bases from J, the junction kept 6 bases outside the gene matches. CDR3 nucleotides: TGTGCCAGCAGTGCACGGACAGGGAGCTATGGCTACACCTTC. It specifies CASSARTGSYGYTF.

The rearrangement links TRBV6-5 to TRBJ1-2; no clear D gene. Germline V CDR1 and CDR2: MNHEY, SVGAGI. The CDR3 length is 14 residues. Trimming removed 6 bases from V and 4 bases from J, with 15 bases in between. In nucleotides, the CDR3 is TGTGCCAGCAGGTCCGGAGACCAACCCTATGGCTACACCTTC. Translated: CASRSGDQPYGYTF.

The rearrangement joins TRBV5-1 to TRBJ1-2, with D unclear. CDR1 and CDR2 from the germline V gene are SGHRS and YFSETQ. V was pared by 2 bases and J by 6 bases, with 2 bases between. The CDR3 consists of 10 residues. CDR3 loop: CASSFDGYTF. The CDR3 bases are TGCGCCAGCAGCTTCGATGGCTACACCTTC.

V gene TRBV6-5 combines with J gene TRBJ1-5; D unclear. The length of the CDR3 is 13 residues. Looked up from germline, CDR1 is MNHEY and CDR2 is SVGAGI. The V and J ends lost 4 bases and 4 bases respectively, with 8 bases between them. The CDR3 coding sequence is TGTGCCAGCAGTTCGGGAGGTAATCAGCCCCAGCATTTT. Its protein product is CASSSGGNQPQHF.

A single count supports this clone. V and J are TRBV29-1 and TRBJ1-1, with a weak D call TRBD1 (6 bases). Germline V gene sequence: CDR1 SQVTM, CDR2 ANQGSEA. V was trimmed by 5 bases and J by 1 base, leaving 14 bases between them. The CDR3 totals 14 residues. The CDR3 protein is CSVSRTVQNTEAFF. In DNA form, the CDR3 reads TGCAGCGTTAGTCGGACAGTTCAGAACACTGAAGCTTTCTTT.

The chain couples TRBV21-1 to TRBJ2-5; no check of the table's D call, TRBD2, against the DNA was made. TRBV21-1 is classified as a pseudogene. The length of the CDR3 is 20 residues. The CDR3 region is CASSKGSCGLAGGYQETQYF. CDR3 coding DNA: TGTGCCAGCAGCAAAGGGTCTTGCGGACTAGCGGGAGGGTACCAAGAGACCCAGTACTTC.

The V call is TRBV9, the J call TRBJ1-5; no reliable D call. Trimming cost V 0 bases and J 5 bases, with 9 bases left between them. Germline assignment: CDR1 SGDLS and CDR2 YYNGEE. CDR3 length: 14 residues. The CDR3 region is CASSVDGGYQPQHF. The CDR3 coding sequence is TGTGCCAGCAGCGTAGACGGAGGGTATCAGCCCCAGCATTTT.

This sequence joins TRBV19 and TRBJ1-3, with unresolved D. Per the germline V gene, CDR1 is LNHDA and CDR2 is SQIVND (reference sequence). Trimming cost V 5 bases and J 0 bases, with 11 bases left between them. The CDR3 sequence is 15 residues long. CDR3 sequence (DNA): TGTGCCAGTAGTGCGGCCCGAGTCTCTGGAAACACCATATATTTT. Protein: CASSAARVSGNTIYF.

The chain combines TRBV6-2 or TRBV6-3 with TRBJ2-6, with no clear D. Trimming left V 5 bases short and J 0 bases short, with 17 bases between. The germline V gene has CDR1 MNHEY and CDR2 SVGEGT. This CDR3 is built from 18 residues. The DNA of the CDR3 is TGTGCCAGCAGTACCCCGGTAGCAACCATCTCTGGGGCCAACGTCCTGACTTTC. Protein sequence: CASSTPVATISGANVLTF.